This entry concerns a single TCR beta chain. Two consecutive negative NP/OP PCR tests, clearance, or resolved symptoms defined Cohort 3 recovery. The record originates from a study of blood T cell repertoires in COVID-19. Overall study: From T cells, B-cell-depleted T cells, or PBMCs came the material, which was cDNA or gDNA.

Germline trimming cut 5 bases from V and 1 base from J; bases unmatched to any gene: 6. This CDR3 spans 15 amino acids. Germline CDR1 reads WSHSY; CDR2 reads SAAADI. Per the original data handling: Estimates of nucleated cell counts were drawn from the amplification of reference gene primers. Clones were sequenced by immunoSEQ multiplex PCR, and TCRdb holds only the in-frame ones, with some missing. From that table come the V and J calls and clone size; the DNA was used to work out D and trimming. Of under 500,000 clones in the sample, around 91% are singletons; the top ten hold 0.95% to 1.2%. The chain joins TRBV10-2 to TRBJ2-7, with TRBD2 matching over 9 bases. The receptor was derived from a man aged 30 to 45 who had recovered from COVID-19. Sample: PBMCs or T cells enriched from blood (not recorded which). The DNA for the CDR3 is TGCGCCAGCAGTTCCATAGCGGGAGCTTCCTACGAGCAGTACTTC. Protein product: CASSSIAGASYEQYF.